These 21 T cell receptor beta chains share one sample of origin, sequenced in a study of T cell changes during pregnancy in multiple sclerosis. Produced via immunoSEQ multiplex PCR; TCRdb's table is partial and in-frame only. Found here are approximately 100,000 clones, 90% to 95% of them singletons; the top ten hold about 0.9%. Material: peripheral blood, obtained before pregnancy. The source of these receptors is a female donor with multiple sclerosis, enrolled in a pregnancy study.

The CDR3 is CASSPPGQDSGNTIYF. The CDR3 DNA reads as TGTGCCAGCTCACCACCGGGACAAGACTCTGGAAACACCATATATTTT. J is TRBJ1-3 and V is TRBV18; a possible D gene is TRBD1 (6 bases). Germline loops: CDR1 KGHSH, CDR2 LQKENI. V shed 0 bases and J shed 0 bases, with 9 bases lying between them. The CDR3 is 16 amino acids.

The chain has TRBV5-1 and TRBJ1-1; unclear D gene. CDR1 and CDR2 (germline): SGHRS, YFSETQ. Deletions cut 0 bases from V and 4 bases from J, with 13 bases between. CDR3 length: 15 amino acids. The CDR3 here is CASSLVGEVGTEAFF. Here the CDR3 DNA reads TGCGCCAGCAGCTTGGTAGGAGAAGTTGGCACTGAAGCTTTCTTT.

The chain joins TRBV6-1 to TRBJ2-2; D may be TRBD2 (5 bases). Trimming took off 0 bases at V and 5 bases at J, with 13 bases between the two ends. The CDR3 sequence is 16 residues long. Germline V CDR1 and CDR2: MNHNS, SASEGT. This CDR3 reads CASSEAQGRGTGELFF. The CDR3 DNA reads TGTGCCAGCAGTGAAGCTCAAGGCCGAGGGACCGGGGAGCTGTTTTTT.

The chain uses TRBV27 and TRBJ1-1; a possible D gene is TRBD1 (5 bases). V was cut by 1 base and J by 6 bases, with 15 bases left in between. Per germline, CDR1 MNHEY and CDR2 SMNVEV (reference sequence). This CDR3 is 15 amino acids long. The chain's CDR3 is CASSLYPGKGAEAFF. In DNA, the CDR3 is TGTGCCAGCAGTTTATACCCAGGGAAAGGGGCTGAAGCTTTCTTT.

This chain uses TRBV5-1 with TRBJ2-1, with TRBD2 matching over 8 bases. CDR1 SGHRS and CDR2 YFSETQ come from the germline V gene. This CDR3 has 17 residues. Trimming at V came to 2 bases and at J to 0 bases, leaving 7 bases not matched to a gene. The DNA of the CDR3 is TGCGCCAGCAGCTTATGGATGAGCGGGAGCTCCTACAATGAGCAGTTCTTC. It is translated as CASSLWMSGSSYNEQFF.

This clone was recorded only once. The V and J genes are TRBV5-5 and TRBJ1-4, with 7 positions matching TRBD1. V shed 2 bases, J shed 6 bases, and the junction held 4 bases outside the gene matches. The CDR3 extends over 14 amino acids. The germline V gene encodes CDR1 SGHKS and CDR2 YYEKEE (reference sequence). CDR3 sequence: CASSFLDRHEKLFF. The DNA for the CDR3 is TGTGCCAGCAGCTTCTTGGACAGGCATGAAAAACTGTTTTTT.

The chain links TRBV9 to TRBJ1-1; D remains unclear. V was cut by 4 bases and J by 3 bases, with 7 bases left in between. The CDR3 has 12 residues. Germline lookup yields CDR1 SGDLS and CDR2 YYNGEE. The CDR3 reads CASSLSHTEAFF. CDR3 DNA sequence: TGTGCCAGCAGCCTCTCTCACACTGAAGCTTTCTTT.

CDR3 coding DNA: TGTGCCAGCAGCTTAGAGGTGGGAAGCGGTTACGAGCAGTACTTC. It yields the protein CASSLEVGSGYEQYF. The chain uses TRBV7-7 and TRBJ2-7; maybe TRBD2 (5 bases). V shed 1 base and J shed 4 bases, with 14 bases lying between them. Germline lookup yields CDR1 SSHAT and CDR2 FNYEAQ (reference sequence). The CDR3 totals 15 residues.

J is TRBJ1-5 and V is TRBV6-1, with D perhaps TRBD1 (5 bases). The CDR3 is 15 amino acids. Germline V gives CDR1 MNHNS, CDR2 SASEGT. V was trimmed by 4 bases and J by 2 bases, leaving 12 bases between them. CDR3 bases: TGTGCCAGCAGTGTCAACGGGGGACGCAATCAGCCCCAGCATTTT. Encoded protein: CASSVNGGRNQPQHF.

This chain joins TRBV27 and TRBJ2-7; TRBD1 might be the D (5 bases). Looked up from germline, CDR1 is MNHEY and CDR2 is SMNVEV (reference sequence). The CDR3 extends over 16 amino acids. V dropped 2 bases and J dropped 2 bases, with 16 bases sitting between them. CDR3 protein: CASSLTWQGRAYEQYF. DNA of the CDR3: TGTGCCAGCAGTTTAACCTGGCAGGGTAGGGCCTACGAGCAGTACTTC.

This clone appeared once. The chain links TRBV28 to TRBJ2-6; the D is unclear. V shed 6 bases and J shed 2 bases, with 17 bases lying between them. The germline V gene encodes CDR1 MDHEN and CDR2 SYDVKM. This CDR3 is built from 17 residues. CDR3 region: CASRRHLNLPGANVLTF. The DNA for the CDR3 is TGTGCCAGCAGACGCCACCTCAACCTACCTGGGGCCAACGTCCTGACTTTC.

The chain employs TRBV4-1 and TRBJ2-2; 7 nucleotides align to TRBD2. Per germline, CDR1 MGHRA and CDR2 YSYEKL. V was clipped by 0 bases and J by 1 base; unmatched bases: 8. This CDR3 region has 18 residues. CDR3 sequence: CASSQDDSPGGNTGELFF. The DNA of the CDR3 is TGCGCCAGCAGCCAAGACGACTCTCCGGGGGGGAACACCGGGGAGCTGTTTTTT.

The chain has TRBV27 and TRBJ2-7; the D gene is possibly TRBD2 (6 bases). The CDR3 extends over 15 amino acids. V lost 8 bases and J 3 bases, leaving 20 bases between the germline ends. Per germline, CDR1 MNHEY and CDR2 SMNVEV (reference sequence). The CDR3 DNA is TGTGCCAGCGCTCCTCCCGTAGCGGAACTCTACGAGCAGTACTTC. It encodes CASAPPVAELYEQYF.

This chain uses TRBV7-9 with TRBJ1-4; the match to TRBD1 covers 7 bases. With V trimmed by 5 bases and J by 8 bases, 5 bases remained unmatched. The CDR3 is 13 amino acids. Germline lookup yields CDR1 SEHNR and CDR2 FQNEAQ (reference sequence). The DNA of the CDR3 is TGTGCCAGCAGCGACAGGGTTGGGGAAAAACTGTTTTTT. The encoded protein is CASSDRVGEKLFF.

The rearrangement uses TRBV27 and TRBJ1-2; D gene ambiguous. The CDR3 runs to 13 residues. V lost 3 bases and J 2 bases, leaving 7 bases between the germline ends. Germline CDR1 is MNHEY and CDR2 is SMNVEV (reference sequence). For the CDR3, the DNA is TGTGCCAGCAGTTTTCCGGGGAACTATGGCTACACCTTC. Amino acid sequence: CASSFPGNYGYTF.

The rearrangement joins TRBV5-1 to TRBJ2-7; 7 bases match TRBD1. There are 14 residues in the CDR3. Trimming took 3 bases from V and 5 from J; bases not matched to a gene: 8. The germline V gene encodes CDR1 SGHRS and CDR2 YFSETQ. CDR3 sequence: CASSWPDRSNEQYF. As DNA, the CDR3 is TGCGCCAGCAGCTGGCCGGACAGGAGTAACGAGCAGTACTTC.

The chain has TRBV5-1 and TRBJ2-3, with D uncertain. Trimming shortened V by 0 bases and J by 5 bases, and 13 bases separated the two germline ends. The V gene's germline CDR1 is SGHRS and CDR2 YFSETQ. This CDR3 spans 15 amino acids. The DNA for the CDR3 is TGCGCCAGCAGCTTGGACTTTTTATCGGGAGATACGCAGTATTTT. Amino acid sequence: CASSLDFLSGDTQYF. The full variable domain, rest sourced from reference TRBV5-1 and TRBJ2-3, is KAGVTQTPRYLIKTRGQQVTLSCSPISGHRSVSWYQQTPGQGLQFLFEYFSETQRNKGNFPGRFSGRQFSNSRSEMNVSTLELGDSALYLCASSLDFLSGDTQYFGPGTRLTVL.

This chain joins TRBV5-6 and TRBJ2-7; 10 nucleotides agree with TRBD2. Germline loops: CDR1 SGHDT, CDR2 YYEEEE. The trim removed 1 base at V and 4 bases at J, leaving 5 bases unmatched. CDR3 size: 15 residues. CDR3 nucleotide sequence: TGTGCCAGCAGCTTGCTGGGACTAGCGATTTACGAGCAGTACTTC. This translates into CASSLLGLAIYEQYF.

The chain joins TRBV5-1 to TRBJ1-1; D perhaps matches TRBD1 (6 bases). CDR1 SGHRS and CDR2 YFSETQ come from the germline V gene. Deletions cut 4 bases from V and 7 bases from J, with 20 bases between. The length of the CDR3 is 15 residues. In nucleotides, the CDR3 is TGCGCCAGCAGCCTAAAAGAGACAGGAGTCAATGAAGCTTTCTTT. It translates to CASSLKETGVNEAFF.

The chain employs TRBV13 and TRBJ2-1; 9 bases fit TRBD2. The V and J ends lost 0 bases and 12 bases, in that order; junction bases with no gene match: 9. Germline loops: CDR1 PRHDT, CDR2 FYEKMQ (reference sequence). The CDR3 contains 15 residues. CDR3 DNA: TGTGCCAGCAGCTTAGGGGTAGCGGGGGCCTCGGGGCAGTTCTTC. Its translation: CASSLGVAGASGQFF. Combining the CDR3 with reference TRBV13 and TRBJ2-1 gives the whole variable domain AAGVIQSPRHLIKEKRETATLKCYPIPRHDTVYWYQQGPGQDPQFLISFYEKMQSDKGSIPDRFSAQQFSDYHSELNMSSLELGDSALYFCASSLGVAGASGQFFGPGTRLTVL.

The chain has TRBV6-1 and TRBJ1-2; D is uncertain. This CDR3 region has 13 residues. The germline V gene has CDR1 MNHNS and CDR2 SASEGT. The V end lost 2 bases, the J end lost 2 bases, and 6 bases lay between the germline ends. The CDR3, as DNA: TGTGCCAGCAGTGAACTTCCGAACTATGGCTACACCTTC. Its protein is CASSELPNYGYTF.